This T cell receptor (beta chain) was sequenced for a study of OX40 agonist ivuxolimab in advanced cancers. Profiling relied on immunoSEQ multiplex PCR, and the TCRdb table lists in-frame clones only, not all of them. The sample contains some 51,000 clones, around 73% of which appear only once. Germline assignment: CDR1 SGHRS and CDR2 YFSETQ. The J segment lost 4 bases and the V segment lost 4 bases, leaving 13 bases of the junction unmatched. The CDR3 is 17 amino acids. The chain combines TRBV5-1 with TRBJ1-2; 10 bases are a match to TRBD1. The sample here was CD4+ or CD8+ T cells sorted from blood, taken in a trial of the OX40 agonist ivuxolimab. The origin of this receptor is an adult with an advanced solid tumor such as melanoma, head and neck, liver or kidney cancer. The CDR3 DNA sequence: TGCGCCAGCAGCCCCGGTGGGACAGGGGTTTTCCCCTATGGCTACACCTTC. Amino acid sequence: CASSPGGTGVFPYGYTF.